Below, 4 T cell receptor beta chains from the same sample are listed, as sequenced in a study of CD8+ T cells in alopecia areata. RNA was extracted and reverse transcribed into cDNA as the sequencing template. Libraries were prepared by immunoSEQ multiplex PCR; TCRdb keeps only in-frame clonotypes and omits some of them. The sample contains 5,500 to 7,500 clones, around 60% of which appear only once. Collected material from alopecia areata patients comprised lesional scalp punch biopsies and peripheral blood. Sequenced sample: skin. The receptors originated from a human donor with alopecia areata.

This chain joins TRBV6-1 and TRBJ2-7, with 7 bases lining up with TRBD1. V lost 1 base, J lost 4 bases, and 7 bases stayed unmatched. Germline CDR1 MNHNS, CDR2 SASEGT. The CDR3 spans 15 residues. The CDR3 sequence: CASSEGQGSQYEQYF. CDR3 bases: TGTGCCAGCAGTGAAGGACAGGGAAGTCAGTACGAGCAGTACTTC.

The chain carries TRBV30 and TRBJ1-1, with D possibly being TRBD1 (6 bases). In germline, CDR1 is GTSNPN, CDR2 SVGIG (reference sequence). Trimming took 4 bases from V and 4 from J, leaving 13 bases between them. The CDR3 runs 13 residues. In nucleotides, the CDR3 is TGTGCCTGGAATAGGGGGATCTCCACTGAAGCTTTCTTT. It encodes CAWNRGISTEAFF.

The rearrangement joins TRBV9 to TRBJ1-1; a weak D match, TRBD1 (6 bases). The CDR3 runs 14 residues. V lost 3 bases and J 5 bases, leaving 14 bases between the germline ends. The V gene's germline CDR1 is SGDLS and CDR2 YYNGEE. The CDR3 nucleotides are TGTGCCAGCAGCGCTACAGGGTCCGAGACTGAAGCTTTCTTT. Translated, it gives CASSATGSETEAFF.

This clone appeared a single time. V and J are TRBV18 and TRBJ1-1; D gene unclear. Trimming left V 3 bases short and J 1 base short, with 15 bases between. The germline gives CDR1 KGHSH, CDR2 LQKENI. This CDR3 spans 16 amino acids. The CDR3 is CASSPALTVGNTEAFF. The CDR3 DNA sequence: TGTGCCAGCTCACCGGCTTTAACAGTTGGGAACACTGAAGCTTTCTTT.